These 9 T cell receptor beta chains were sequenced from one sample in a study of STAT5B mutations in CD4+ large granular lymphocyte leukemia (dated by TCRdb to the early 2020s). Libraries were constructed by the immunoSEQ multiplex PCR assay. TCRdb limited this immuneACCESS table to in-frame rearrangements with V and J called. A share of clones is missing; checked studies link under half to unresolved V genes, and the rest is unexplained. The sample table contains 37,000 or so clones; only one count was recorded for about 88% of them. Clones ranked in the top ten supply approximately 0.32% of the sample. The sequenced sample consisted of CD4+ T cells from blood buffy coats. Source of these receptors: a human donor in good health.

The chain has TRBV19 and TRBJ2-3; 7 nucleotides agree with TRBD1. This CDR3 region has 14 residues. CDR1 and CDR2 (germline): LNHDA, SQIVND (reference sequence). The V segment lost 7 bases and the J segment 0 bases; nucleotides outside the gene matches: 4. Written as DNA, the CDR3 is TGTGCCAGTACTCCGGGACAGAGCACAGATACGCAGTATTTT. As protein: CASTPGQSTDTQYF.

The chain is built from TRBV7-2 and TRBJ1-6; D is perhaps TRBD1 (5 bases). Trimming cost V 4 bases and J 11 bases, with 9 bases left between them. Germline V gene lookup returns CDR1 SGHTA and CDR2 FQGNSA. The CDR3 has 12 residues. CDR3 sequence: CASSSGSAPLHF. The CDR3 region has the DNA TGTGCCAGCAGCTCAGGGTCCGCACCCCTCCACTTT.

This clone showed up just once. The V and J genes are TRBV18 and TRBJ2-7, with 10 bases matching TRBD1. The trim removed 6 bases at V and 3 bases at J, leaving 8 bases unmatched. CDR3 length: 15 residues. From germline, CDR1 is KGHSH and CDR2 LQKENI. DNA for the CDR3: TGTGCCAGCTCGAAAGCGGGGACAGGGGACTACGAGCAGTACTTC. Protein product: CASSKAGTGDYEQYF. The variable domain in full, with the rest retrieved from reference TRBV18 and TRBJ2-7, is NAGVMQNPRHLVRRRGQEARLRCSPMKGHSHVYWYRQLPEEGLKFMVYLQKENIIDESGMPKERFSAEFPKEGPSILRIQQVVRGDSAAYFCASSKAGTGDYEQYFGPGTRLTVT.

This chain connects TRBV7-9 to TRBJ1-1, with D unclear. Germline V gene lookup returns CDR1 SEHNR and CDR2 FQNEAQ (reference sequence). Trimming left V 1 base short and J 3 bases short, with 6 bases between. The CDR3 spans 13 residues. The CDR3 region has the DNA TGTGCCAGCAGCTTAGTATCGGACACTGAAGCTTTCTTT. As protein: CASSLVSDTEAFF.

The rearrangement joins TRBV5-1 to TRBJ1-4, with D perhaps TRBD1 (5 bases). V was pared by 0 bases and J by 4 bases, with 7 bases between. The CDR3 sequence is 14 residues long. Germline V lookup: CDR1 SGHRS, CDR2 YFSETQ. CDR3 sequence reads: CASSLGQSNEKLFF. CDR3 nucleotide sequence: TGCGCCAGCAGCTTGGGACAGAGTAATGAAAAACTGTTTTTT.

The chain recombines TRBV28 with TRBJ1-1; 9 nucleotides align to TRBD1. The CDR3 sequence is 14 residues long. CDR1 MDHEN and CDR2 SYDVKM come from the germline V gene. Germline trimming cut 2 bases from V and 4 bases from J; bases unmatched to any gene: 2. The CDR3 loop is CASSLLTGGTEAFF. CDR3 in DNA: TGTGCCAGCAGTTTACTGACAGGGGGCACTGAAGCTTTCTTT.

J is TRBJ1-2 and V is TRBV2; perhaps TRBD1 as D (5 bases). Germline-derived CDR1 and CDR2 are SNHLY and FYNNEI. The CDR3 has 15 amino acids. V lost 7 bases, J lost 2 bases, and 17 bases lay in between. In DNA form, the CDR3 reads TGTGCCAGCACCCGAGGCCGCAGGGAGAACTATGGCTACACCTTC. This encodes CASTRGRRENYGYTF.

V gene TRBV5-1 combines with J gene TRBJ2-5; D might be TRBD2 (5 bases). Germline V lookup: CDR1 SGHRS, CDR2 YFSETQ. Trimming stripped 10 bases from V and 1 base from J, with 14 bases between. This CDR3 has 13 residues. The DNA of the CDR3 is TGCGCCGGTAGGGAGCAGCCCCAAGAGACCCAGTACTTC. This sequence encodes CAGREQPQETQYF.

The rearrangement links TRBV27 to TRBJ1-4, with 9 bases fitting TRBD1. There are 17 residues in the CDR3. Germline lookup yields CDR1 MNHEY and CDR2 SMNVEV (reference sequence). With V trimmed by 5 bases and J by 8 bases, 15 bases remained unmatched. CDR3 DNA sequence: TGTGCCAGCAGTCCATTCCGACCGGGACAGGGAGCAGAAAAACTGTTTTTT. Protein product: CASSPFRPGQGAEKLFF.